Shown below are 25 T cell receptor beta chains from a single sample sequenced in a study of Graves' ophthalmopathy and Graves' hyperthyroidism. The authors amplified TCR beta CDR3 regions from RNA transcripts. First-round RT-PCR with HTBI primers preceded a second-round multiplex PCR. TCRdb re-derived calls from the multiplex PCR reads in MiXCR, one entry per CDR3 protein. The top ten hold about 4.1% of the sample, which has around 590,000 distinct CDR3 sequences, about 35% seen once. What was sequenced was peripheral blood or thyroid tissue (not recorded which). These receptor sequences come from an adult man with Graves' hyperthyroidism.

The chain employs TRBV20-1 and TRBJ1-2, with 12 bases lining up with TRBD1. The CDR3 extends over 16 amino acids. Germline lookup yields CDR1 DFQATT and CDR2 SNEGSKA (reference sequence). The J segment lost 5 bases and the V segment lost 1 base, leaving 8 bases of the junction unmatched. Here the CDR3 reads CSARAEGTGGDYGYTF. Here the CDR3 DNA reads TGCAGTGCTAGAGCAGAGGGGACAGGGGGCGATTATGGCTACACCTTC.

This chain links TRBV5-1 with TRBJ1-2, with D maybe TRBD1 (5 bases). The germline V and J ends were trimmed by 1 base and 6 bases, with 13 bases remaining between them. The CDR3 length is 14 residues. The V gene's germline CDR1 is SGHRS and CDR2 YFSETQ. CDR3 amino acids: CASSLYGRVDGYTF. In DNA form, the CDR3 reads TGCGCCAGCAGCTTGTATGGCAGGGTAGATGGCTACACCTTC.

This clonotype has a handful of counts. The V gene is TRBV5-8, the J gene TRBJ2-7, with a weak D call TRBD2 (5 bases). Germline CDR1 is SGHTS and CDR2 is YDEGEE. V lost 4 bases and J 4 bases, leaving 12 bases between the germline ends. CDR3 length equals 13 residues. The CDR3 sequence is CASSPSREYEQYF. The CDR3 DNA follows: TGTGCCAGCAGCCCCTCACGGGAATACGAGCAGTACTTC.

J is TRBJ2-7 and V is TRBV20-1; 9 bases are shared with TRBD1. This CDR3 is built from 14 residues. The V gene's germline CDR1 is DFQATT and CDR2 SNEGSKA (reference sequence). J was trimmed by 4 bases and V by 4 bases; bases with no gene match: 8. The CDR3 is CSANTGTGFYEQYF. The CDR3 bases are TGCAGTGCTAATACCGGGACAGGGTTTTACGAGCAGTACTTC.

V and J are TRBV9 and TRBJ2-7; 12 positions match TRBD2. The J call may be mistaken, given a closer DNA end match to TRBJ2-1. Per germline, CDR1 SGDLS and CDR2 YYNGEE. The CDR3 length is 15 residues. In DNA form, the CDR3 reads TGTGCCAGCAGCGTAGCGGGACTAGCGGGTTCTGAGCAGTTCTTC. Protein product: CASSVAGLAGSEQFF.

This clonotype was picked up many times. In DNA, the CDR3 is TGTGCCAGCAGCCCGGGACAGAACTACGAGCAGTACTTC. This sequence encodes CASSPGQNYEQYF. The V and J genes are TRBV14 and TRBJ2-7, with TRBD1 matching over 7 bases. CDR1 is SGHDN, CDR2 FVKESK, per germline. The junction had 3 bases not matched to a gene; V was cut back by 4 bases and J by 3 bases. CDR3 size: 13 residues.

This clonotype showed up just a few times. The chain uses TRBV2 and TRBJ2-5; 7 bases are a match to TRBD2. The tail of the sequence fits TRBJ2-1 better, so the J call may be wrong. This CDR3 is 14 amino acids long. CDR1 SNHLY and CDR2 FYNNEI come from the germline V gene. In nucleotides, the CDR3 is TGTGCCAACCTGGGTAGGGGAGGGAACAATGAGCAGTTCTTC. Its translation is CANLGRGGNNEQFF.

V gene TRBV12-3 or TRBV12-4 combines with J gene TRBJ1-5, with 8 bases lining up with TRBD1. With 1 base clipped from V and 6 bases from J, the junction kept 5 bases outside the gene matches. The CDR3 spans 15 residues. The CDR3 sequence is CASSLGPGGSQPQHF. The CDR3 DNA is TGTGCCAGCAGTTTAGGGCCAGGGGGCAGTCAGCCCCAGCATTTT.

There are many counts of this clonotype. The chain couples TRBV7-9 to TRBJ2-7, with D maybe TRBD2 (5 bases). Germline lookup yields CDR1 SEHNR and CDR2 FQNEAQ (reference sequence). CDR3 length equals 15 residues. Trimming left V 5 bases short and J 4 bases short, with 18 bases between. The CDR3 bases are TGTGCCAGCAGCCCGGGGTCGATACGTGGATACGAGCAGTACTTC. Its protein is CASSPGSIRGYEQYF.

The sample holds many counts of this clonotype. The chain is built from TRBV5-4 and TRBJ1-3; D uncertain. Germline V CDR1 and CDR2: SGHNT, YYREEE (reference sequence). The CDR3 loop spans 15 amino acids. Between the trimmed V and J ends, which lost 4 bases and 0 bases, there was a span of 11 bases. CDR3 nucleotides: TGTGCCAGCAGCCTCCGGGAGAGCTCTGGAAACACCATATATTTT. As protein: CASSLRESSGNTIYF.

Regarding this clonotype: A much larger clonotype is one base distant, so this may be a read error. CDR3: CASSSPTVTGNTIYF. The CDR3 bases are TGTGCCAGCAGTTCCCCGACGGTGACTGGAAACACCATATATTTT. This chain joins TRBV12-3 or TRBV12-4 and TRBJ1-3; D ambiguous. This CDR3 region has 15 residues. Trimming removed 4 bases from V and 2 bases from J, with 12 bases in between.

This clonotype was counted ten times or more. The rearrangement uses TRBV5-4 and TRBJ2-5; no reliable D call. CDR1 is SGHNT, CDR2 YYREEE, per germline (reference sequence). The V and J ends lost 4 bases and 4 bases respectively, with 14 bases between them. The CDR3 is 14 amino acids. CDR3: CASSGVTTGETQYF. The CDR3 DNA follows: TGTGCCAGCAGCGGGGTTACCACGGGAGAGACCCAGTACTTC.

This clonotype occurred many times. The chain joins TRBV20-1 to TRBJ1-2; D is uncertain. Germline-derived CDR1 and CDR2 are DFQATT and SNEGSKA (reference sequence). The CDR3 is 14 amino acids. Trimming took off 1 base at V and 6 bases at J, with 15 bases between the two ends. The CDR3 region is CSARVTGLRDGYTF. The CDR3 DNA sequence: TGCAGTGCTAGAGTTACGGGTTTACGCGATGGCTACACCTTC.

This clonotype has ten or more counts. The V and J genes are TRBV10-3 and TRBJ1-2; tentative D call: TRBD1 (5 bases). From germline, CDR1 is ENHRY and CDR2 SYGVKD. There are 16 residues in the CDR3. The V end was cut by 3 bases, the J end by 8 bases, with 22 bases between. The CDR3 reads CAISDPLTGTALGYTF. CDR3 DNA sequence: TGTGCCATCAGTGATCCGCTCACCGGGACGGCGCTAGGCTACACCTTC.

This clonotype was counted at least ten times. The chain uses TRBV2 and TRBJ1-1, with 12 positions matching TRBD1. V lost 5 bases and J lost 8; bases outside the gene matches: 9. The CDR3 spans 15 residues. Germline-derived CDR1 and CDR2 are SNHLY and FYNNEI. CDR3 bases: TGTGCCAGCAGTCCCACGGGACAGGGGGCGCGAGAAGCTTTCTTT. It encodes CASSPTGQGAREAFF.

The J gene is TRBJ2-5, the V gene TRBV28; D could derive from TRBD1 or TRBD2 (5 bases each). Germline CDR1 is MDHEN and CDR2 is SYDVKM. V lost 6 bases to trimming and J lost 2 bases, with 16 bases between them. CDR3 length: 15 residues. The CDR3 protein is CASRTSGRLQETQYF. CDR3 DNA: TGTGCCAGCAGGACATCGGGACGGCTACAAGAGACCCAGTACTTC.

In this sample, this clonotype turned up a few times. The genes are TRBV6-1 and TRBJ2-7, with D maybe TRBD2 (6 bases). V shed 1 base and J shed 0 bases, with 10 bases lying between them. The CDR3 covers 15 residues. Germline V gene sequence: CDR1 MNHNS, CDR2 SASEGT. The CDR3 DNA reads TGTGCCAGCAGTGAAGGGGGGGTTAGCTCCTACGAGCAGTACTTC. Translating gives CASSEGGVSSYEQYF.

This chain links TRBV7-9 with TRBJ1-2, with 9 bases fitting TRBD1. Germline assignment: CDR1 SEHNR and CDR2 FQNEAQ (reference sequence). V lost 3 bases and J lost 3; bases outside the gene matches: 11. The CDR3 loop spans 17 amino acids. For the CDR3, the DNA is TGTGCCAGCAGCTTGCGCAGAATGGGACAGGGCTACTATGGCTACACCTTC. Translating it yields CASSLRRMGQGYYGYTF.

The chain joins TRBV13 to TRBJ2-7; D uncertain. The CDR3 is 14 residues long. Between the trimmed V and J ends, which lost 5 bases and 1 base, there was a span of 12 bases. Germline CDR1 is PRHDT and CDR2 is FYEKMQ (reference sequence). The CDR3: CASSAPRVSYEQYF. The CDR3, as DNA: TGTGCCAGCAGCGCCCCCAGAGTTTCCTACGAGCAGTACTTC.

At least ten counts were recorded for this clonotype. This chain connects TRBV20-1 to TRBJ2-7; possibly TRBD1 for D (6 bases). The CDR3 extends over 16 amino acids. Germline CDR1 DFQATT, CDR2 SNEGSKA (reference sequence). Trimming pared 1 base from V and 2 bases from J, leaving 18 bases between. The CDR3 loop reads CSARVYTGFDPYEQYF. In DNA, the CDR3 is TGCAGTGCTAGAGTCTATACAGGGTTTGACCCCTACGAGCAGTACTTC.

This clonotype turned up a few times. V gene TRBV6-5 combines with J gene TRBJ1-1; TRBD1 is a possible D gene (5 bases). The CDR3 sequence is 17 residues long. V was shortened by 2 bases and J by 1 base, with 17 bases between the two germline ends. Germline V CDR1 and CDR2: MNHEY, SVGAGI. CDR3 residues: CASSYRSQGARNTEAFF. The CDR3 DNA is TGTGCCAGCAGTTACCGCTCACAAGGGGCGCGGAACACTGAAGCTTTCTTT.

This clonotype was seen many times. The chain has TRBV24-1 and TRBJ2-5, with TRBD1 matching over 7 bases. V dropped 6 bases and J dropped 5; count of bases not matched to a gene: 5. This CDR3 is built from 13 residues. CDR1 KGHDR and CDR2 SFDVKD come from the germline V gene. The CDR3 DNA is TGTGCCACCAGTCAAGGGGGCGCCGAGACCCAGTACTTC. This sequence encodes CATSQGGAETQYF.

In regard to this clonotype: This could be a read error, since a much larger clone is one nucleotide away. This rearrangement joins TRBV7-9 to TRBJ2-5; 9 nucleotides line up with TRBD2. This CDR3 is 18 amino acids long. Germline CDR1 is SEHNR and CDR2 is FQNEAQ (reference sequence). The CDR3 region has the DNA TGTGCCAGCAGCTTTAGGGCTAGCGGGGTTTTAGGCCAAGAGGCCCAGTACTTC. Protein product: CASSFRASGVLGQEAQYF.

In the case of this clonotype: The junction differs from germline at one of its ends, possibly a read error. This sequence joins TRBV10-3 and TRBJ2-5, with D perhaps TRBD1 or TRBD2 (6 bases each). The germline V gene has CDR1 ENHRY and CDR2 SYGVKD. This CDR3 is 14 amino acids long. DNA for the CDR3: TGTGCCAGCAGTCAAGGGGGACTGCAAGAGACCCAGTACTTC. It translates to CASSQGGLQETQYF.

In regard to this clonotype: One end of the junction fails to match germline, which may point to a read error. V is TRBV14 and J is TRBJ2-7; D ambiguous. The CDR3 length is 13 residues. Looked up from germline, CDR1 is SGHDN and CDR2 is FVKESK. In DNA, the CDR3 is TGTGCCAGCAGCCAAGAGGGGTCCTGCGAGCAGTACTTC. Its translation is CASSQEGSCEQYF.